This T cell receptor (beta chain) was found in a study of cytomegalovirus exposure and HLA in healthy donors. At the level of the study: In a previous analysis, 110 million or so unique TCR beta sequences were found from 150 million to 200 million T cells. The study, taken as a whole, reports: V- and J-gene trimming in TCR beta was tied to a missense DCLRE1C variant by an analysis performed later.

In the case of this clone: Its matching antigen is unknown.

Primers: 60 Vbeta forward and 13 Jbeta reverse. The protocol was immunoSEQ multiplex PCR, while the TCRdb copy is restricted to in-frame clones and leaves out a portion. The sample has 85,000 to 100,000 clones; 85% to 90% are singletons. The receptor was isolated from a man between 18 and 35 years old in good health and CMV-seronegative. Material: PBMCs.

The CDR3 spells CASSLVGGKGPTYEQYF. The CDR3 coding sequence is TGTGCCAGCAGCTTAGTAGGGGGTAAGGGGCCAACCTACGAGCAGTACTTC. The rearrangement uses TRBV7-2 and TRBJ2-5; D is possibly TRBD1 (6 bases). Near its end, the DNA agrees better with TRBJ2-7, so the J call may be wrong. Germline CDR1 SGHTA, CDR2 FQGNSA. The CDR3 consists of 17 residues.